Sequencing of this T cell receptor (beta chain) was carried out in a study of T-cell memory formation after mild COVID-19. A few counts support this clonotype. Its antigen is still unknown. Germline V gene data show CDR1 as ENHRY and CDR2 as SYGVKD. The CDR3 is 14 residues long. The V end was cut by 4 bases, the J end by 2 bases, with 12 bases between. The study, taken as a whole, reports: The finding that pre-infection memory included some responding clones suggested that cross-reactive memory joined. SARS-CoV-2 specificity of second-wave clones peaking day 37 was unconfirmed. The study found balanced CD4/CD8 in clones contracting day 15 to 85 and a CD4+ lean in later expanders. Contracting CD4+ clones lay largely in CM and EM, with CD8+ ones residing in EMRA.

One entry per CDR3 protein, called by TCRdb with MiXCR from the 5' RACE reads. The table shows 160,000 or so distinct CDR3 sequences, with about 28% occurring only once. This TCR was sampled from an adult woman who had mild COVID-19 (a few samples of this study predate the infection). Cell type and time point are not known. Material: PBMCs or a T cell subset sorted from them (not recorded which). The chain is built from TRBV10-3 and TRBJ2-7; tentative D call: TRBD1 (6 bases). The DNA for the CDR3 is TGTGCCATCAGTGGGACAGCCCCTCCCTACGAGCAGTACTTC. Its translation is CAISGTAPPYEQYF.